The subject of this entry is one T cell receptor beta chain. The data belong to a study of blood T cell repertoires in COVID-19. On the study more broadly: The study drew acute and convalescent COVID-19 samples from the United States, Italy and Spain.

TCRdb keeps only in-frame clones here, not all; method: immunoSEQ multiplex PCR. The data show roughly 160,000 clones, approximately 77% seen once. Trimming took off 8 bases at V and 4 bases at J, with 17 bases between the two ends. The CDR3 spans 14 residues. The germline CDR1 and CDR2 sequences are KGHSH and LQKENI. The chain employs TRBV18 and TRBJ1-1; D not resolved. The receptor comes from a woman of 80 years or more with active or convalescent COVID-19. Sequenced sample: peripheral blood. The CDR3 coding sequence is TGTGCCAGCCCAACGGACTCCTTGGGCACTGAAGCTTTCTTT. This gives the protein CASPTDSLGTEAFF.